This passage covers 20 T cell receptor beta chains from one sample sequenced in a study of blood T cell repertoires in COVID-19. Here immunoSEQ multiplex PCR was the method, and the copy in TCRdb shows in-frame clones only, minus some. The repertoire has approximately 240,000 clones, roughly 88% of them found once; the top ten carry 2.1%. Source material: peripheral blood. The receptors originated from a woman between 35 and 50 years old who had recovered from COVID-19.

The gene calls are TRBV19 and TRBJ1-2, with D hard to call. V lost 3 bases and J 2 bases, leaving 10 bases between the germline ends. From germline, CDR1 is LNHDA and CDR2 SQIVND (reference sequence). This CDR3 region has 14 residues. The CDR3 protein is CASSMLGINYGYTF. The CDR3 nucleotides read TGTGCCAGTAGTATGTTGGGCATCAACTATGGCTACACCTTC.

The chain employs TRBV30 and TRBJ2-7, with TRBD2 matching over 9 bases. After removal of 4 bases from V and 2 bases from J, the junction contained 6 bases not matched to a gene. The germline V gene has CDR1 GTSNPN and CDR2 SVGIG (reference sequence). CDR3 size: 14 residues. Here the CDR3 reads CAWTVGGGAYEQYF. In DNA, the CDR3 is TGTGCCTGGACGGTTGGCGGGGGGGCCTACGAGCAGTACTTC.

The CDR3 region has the DNA TGTGCCAGCAGCTCAGGGACAGGGAACCCCGGGGCCAACGTCCTGACTTTC. Protein product: CASSSGTGNPGANVLTF. The chain couples TRBV11-3 to TRBJ2-6, with TRBD1 matching over 9 bases. Germline values: CDR1 SGHNT, CDR2 YENEEA. There are 17 residues in the CDR3. The ends lost 4 bases at V and 4 bases at J; junction bases unmatched: 8.

The rearrangement links TRBV28 to TRBJ1-3, with 7 positions matching TRBD1. The trim removed 3 bases at V and 0 bases at J, leaving 2 bases unmatched. Germline loops: CDR1 MDHEN, CDR2 SYDVKM. The CDR3 length is 15 residues. In nucleotides, the CDR3 is TGTGCCAGCAGTTTCCCAGGGGGCTCTGGAAACACCATATATTTT. Translating gives CASSFPGGSGNTIYF.

This chain links TRBV3-1 (or the pseudogene TRBV3-2) with TRBJ2-7; 11 bases map to TRBD2. CDR3 length: 15 residues. With V trimmed by 4 bases and J by 5 bases, 7 bases remained unmatched. From germline, CDR1 is LGHDT and CDR2 YNNKEL (reference sequence). In DNA, the CDR3 is TGTGCCAGCAGCCGCCGACTAGCGGGATTAAACGAGCAGTACTTC. Translated, it gives CASSRRLAGLNEQYF.

The chain carries TRBV7-9 and TRBJ1-4; D is ambiguous. In germline, CDR1 is SEHNR, CDR2 FQNEAQ (reference sequence). The CDR3 consists of 15 residues. V lost 1 base to trimming and J lost 4 bases, with 10 bases between them. CDR3 bases: TGTGCCAGCAGCTTAGTTGGAGGGTATAATGAAAAACTGTTTTTT. It yields the protein CASSLVGGYNEKLFF.

The chain links TRBV5-5 to TRBJ1-2; TRBD1 agrees at 7 bases. CDR1 is SGHKS, CDR2 YYEKEE, per germline (reference sequence). CDR3 length: 14 amino acids. V gave up 4 bases and J gave up 4 bases; unmatched junction bases: 7. The CDR3 nucleotides are TGTGCCAGCAGCCGGTCGGGACAGACCTATGGCTACACCTTC. Translated: CASSRSGQTYGYTF.

The gene calls are TRBV5-1 and TRBJ2-7, with D tentatively TRBD1 (6 bases). Germline CDR1 SGHRS, CDR2 YFSETQ. Deletions cut 0 bases from V and 5 bases from J, with 15 bases between. The CDR3 loop spans 15 amino acids. The CDR3 nucleotides are TGCGCCAGCAGCTTGGAGGGGGTCCGACTTAACGAGCAGTACTTC. Its protein is CASSLEGVRLNEQYF.

The V call is TRBV7-2, the J call TRBJ2-1; TRBD2 might be the D (6 bases). V gave up 6 bases and J gave up 7 bases, with 19 bases separating them. The CDR3 sequence is 15 residues long. Germline V gene sequence: CDR1 SGHTA, CDR2 FQGNSA. CDR3 DNA sequence: TGTGCCAGCAGTTCAACACGGGGGACGGAAAATGAGCAGTTCTTC. Protein sequence: CASSSTRGTENEQFF.

The J gene is TRBJ2-5, the V gene TRBV6-1, with D tentatively TRBD1 (5 bases). Trimming removed 3 bases from V and 5 bases from J, with 13 bases in between. Germline lookup yields CDR1 MNHNS and CDR2 SASEGT. The CDR3 runs 14 residues. CDR3 protein: CASSESGILETQYF. The CDR3 nucleotides are TGTGCCAGCAGTGAGTCAGGGATCTTGGAGACCCAGTACTTC.

In its sample, this clone was seen a few times. CDR3 amino acids: CASSLGPSSYSETQYF. The CDR3, as DNA: TGTGCCAGCAGCTTAGGTCCCAGTTCGTATTCGGAGACCCAGTACTTC. V is TRBV7-9 and J is TRBJ2-5; D unclear. CDR1 is SEHNR and CDR2 is FQNEAQ in the germline V gene (reference sequence). The V and J ends lost 1 base and 5 bases respectively, with 17 bases between them. There are 16 residues in the CDR3.

The V and J genes are TRBV10-3 and TRBJ1-1; 8 bases are a match to TRBD1. Unmatched junction bases numbered 5, after V lost 10 bases and J lost 1 base. This CDR3 has 13 amino acids. Germline CDR1 is ENHRY and CDR2 is SYGVKD. CDR3 DNA sequence: TGTGCCACTAAGACAGGGGAGAACACTGAAGCTTTCTTT. Translation: CATKTGENTEAFF.

This clone was seen only once. The chain has TRBV10-3 and TRBJ2-3; D perhaps matches TRBD1 (5 bases). This CDR3 is 14 amino acids long. CDR1 and CDR2 from the germline V gene are ENHRY and SYGVKD. The V gene lost 2 bases and the J gene lost 2 bases, with 8 bases spanning the gap. The CDR3 region has the DNA TGTGCCATCAGTGAGAGGGGATACACAGATACGCAGTATTTT. Amino acids: CAISERGYTDTQYF.

This chain uses TRBV7-9 with TRBJ2-2; perhaps TRBD2 as D (6 bases). The V and J ends lost 4 bases and 3 bases respectively, with 9 bases between them. The CDR3 spans 14 residues. Germline assignment: CDR1 SEHNR and CDR2 FQNEAQ (reference sequence). The CDR3 spells CASSWDWDTGELFF. In nucleotides, the CDR3 is TGTGCCAGCAGCTGGGACTGGGACACCGGGGAGCTGTTTTTT.

This clone was counted a single time. The V gene is TRBV19, the J gene TRBJ2-7, with 7 nucleotides matching TRBD1. Germline trimming cut 4 bases from V and 6 bases from J; bases unmatched to any gene: 15. CDR3 length: 16 residues. Germline V gene data show CDR1 as LNHDA and CDR2 as SQIVND (reference sequence). The CDR3 DNA follows: TGTGCCAGTAGTACCTTCCAGACAGGGAAGGGAAGCGAGCAGTACTTC. It translates to CASSTFQTGKGSEQYF.

V and J are TRBV4-1 and TRBJ2-1, with 9 positions matching TRBD1. Germline-derived CDR1 and CDR2 are MGHRA and YSYEKL. The CDR3 extends over 15 amino acids. V was clipped by 3 bases and J by 10 bases; unmatched bases: 10. The CDR3 protein is CASSQAGQGTGEQFF. For the CDR3, the DNA is TGCGCCAGCAGCCAGGCGGGACAGGGAACAGGGGAGCAGTTCTTC.

V and J are TRBV7-9 and TRBJ2-1; TRBD1 matches at 7 bases. The J segment lost 5 bases and the V segment lost 4 bases, leaving 8 bases of the junction unmatched. This CDR3 region has 15 residues. The germline gives CDR1 SEHNR, CDR2 FQNEAQ (reference sequence). Here the CDR3 DNA reads TGTGCCAGCAGCTATCGAAGGACAGGAGACAATGAGCAGTTCTTC. Amino acids: CASSYRRTGDNEQFF.

The chain couples TRBV6-6 to TRBJ2-1, with TRBD2 matching 7 bases. With 7 bases clipped from V and 5 bases from J, the junction kept 8 bases outside the gene matches. The CDR3 spans 14 residues. From germline, CDR1 is MNHNY and CDR2 SVGAGI (reference sequence). CDR3 DNA sequence: TGTGCCAGCATCCCAGCGGGGATCCACAATGAGCAGTTCTTC. Translating it yields CASIPAGIHNEQFF.

The V call is TRBV5-4, the J call TRBJ2-3; TRBD2 might be the D (6 bases). Germline assignment: CDR1 SGHNT and CDR2 YYREEE (reference sequence). The ends were cut back, 3 bases at V and 3 bases at J, with 20 bases in the middle. The CDR3 consists of 17 residues. As DNA, the CDR3 is TGTGCCAGCAGCTATTTTGGACGTCCGGGGAGGACAGATACGCAGTATTTT. It specifies CASSYFGRPGRTDTQYF.

This clone has just a few counts. This chain connects TRBV9 to TRBJ2-1, with D perhaps matching TRBD2 (6 bases). The CDR3 runs 14 residues. The germline V gene has CDR1 SGDLS and CDR2 YYNGEE. Trimming pared 4 bases from V and 7 bases from J, leaving 15 bases between. The CDR3 DNA reads as TGTGCCAGCAGCCAGGACTACCTTTGGAATGAGCAGTTCTTC. Its protein product is CASSQDYLWNEQFF.